The rows below give T cell receptor beta chains drawn from one sample of a study of shared clonotypes between healthy human individuals. Assay used: immunoSEQ multiplex PCR; TCRdb lists only in-frame clones, some missing. Among about 520,000 clones listed, roughly 80% were seen once. The sample comprised PBMCs. These receptors were collected from a woman in her 40s in good health. Some clones in this sample may be carry-over from other donors' samples. The conserved cysteine and the conserved F or W are not part of the CDR3 here. D genes are given only for firm matches. Clone size is given for some rows only: seen once, a few or many times, or a class if the clone is expanded.

NA	TRBV28	NA	TRBJ2-5	ASLLIKGVGTQY
NA	TRBV6-4	NA	TRBJ1-5	ASKGRQGGRQPQH
NA	TRBV11-3	NA	TRBJ2-3	ASSAGRGTDTQY
NA	TRBV7-2	NA	TRBJ2-1	ASSLVGGSSYNEQF
NA	TRBV18	few	TRBJ1-1	ASSPVNRGAAF
TRBD1	TRBV5-6	once	TRBJ2-7	ASSLAPGGEQY
NA	TRBV28	NA	TRBJ1-2	ASSPGDGYYGYT
NA	TRBV27	NA	TRBJ2-7	ASRQGLYSYEQY
NA	TRBV4-2	once	TRBJ2-5	ASSPRAQETQY
NA	TRBV18	NA	TRBJ2-3	ASSPSRVADTQY
NA	TRBV9	NA	TRBJ2-5	ASSAGPLAPSETQY
TRBD2	TRBV18	many	TRBJ2-1	ASSPLAGDEQF
NA	TRBV6-6	NA	TRBJ1-4	ASSYGARPTNEKLF
NA	TRBV9	NA	TRBJ2-1	ASSVVGTEQF
NA	TRBV5-6	NA	TRBJ1-1	ASSFSPNTEAF
TRBD2	TRBV14	NA	TRBJ2-7	ASSSGTRNYEQY
NA	TRBV7-2	NA	TRBJ2-7	ASSLDSFEQY
NA	TRBV30	NA	TRBJ2-7	AWRRDTSYEQY
NA	TRBV28	NA	TRBJ2-2	ASSSSYTGELF
TRBD1	TRBV18	NA	TRBJ2-1	ASSGIQGASYNEQF
TRBD1	TRBV28	NA	TRBJ1-4	ASTRGRGRGDEKLF
TRBD1	TRBV7-9	NA	TRBJ2-4	ASSPRDREVVKNIQY
NA	TRBV28	once	TRBJ2-1	ASTHGNEQF
NA	TRBV25-1	NA	TRBJ2-7	ASSDPGPYEQY
TRBD2	TRBV7-2	once	TRBJ2-1	ASTLDPGTSGRSYNEQF
NA	TRBV2	NA	TRBJ2-1	ASRAPESNEQF
NA	TRBV5-1	NA	TRBJ1-1	ASSLEANTEAF
TRBD1	TRBV27	NA	TRBJ1-2	ASSLSGDRVMYGYT
TRBD1	TRBV15	NA	TRBJ1-1	ATSSRGPMNTEAF
NA	TRBV7-2	once	TRBJ2-1	ASSPGSYLEFSEQF